This T cell receptor (beta chain) was identified during a study of blood T cell repertoires in COVID-19. Overall study: Samples representing acute and convalescent COVID-19 were sourced from the United States, Italy and Spain. The analysed material was cDNA or gDNA that came from T cells, B-cell-depleted T cells, or PBMCs.

In the original processing: Reference gene primer amplification gave nucleated cell count estimates. The table came from immunoSEQ multiplex PCR; TCRdb's copy has only in-frame clones and leaves some out. The V and J calls and the clone size are those of that table, but D and trimming were determined from the DNA. The table shows 140,000 or so clones, with around 80% occurring only once. Germline CDR1 is SGHRS and CDR2 is YFSETQ. CDR3 length equals 15 residues. The V gene lost 5 bases and the J gene lost 0 bases, with 14 bases spanning the gap. The TCR originated in a woman aged 45-60 years with acute or convalescent COVID-19. Material for sequencing was peripheral blood. The chain links TRBV5-1 to TRBJ1-1, with D uncertain. Here the CDR3 reads CASRTSWTVNTEAFF. CDR3 in DNA: TGCGCCAGCAGAACTTCGTGGACTGTGAACACTGAAGCTTTCTTT. The full variable domain, its missing parts supplied by reference TRBV5-1 and TRBJ1-1, is KAGVTQTPRYLIKTRGQQVTLSCSPISGHRSVSWYQQTPGQGLQFLFEYFSETQRNKGNFPGRFSGRQFSNSRSEMNVSTLELGDSALYLCASRTSWTVNTEAFFGQGTRLTVV.